The 19 T cell receptor beta chains listed next were all sequenced from one sample in a study of identifying expanded T cells in peripheral blood. Sequenced by immunoSEQ multiplex PCR; TCRdb stores in-frame clones only, minus some. This sample has about 94,000 clones, with 88% found just once. Sample: blood. These receptors originate from a person between 18 and 75 years old in good health.

The chain employs TRBV13 and TRBJ2-6, with 7 bases matching TRBD2. The length of the CDR3 is 18 residues. V dropped 0 bases and J dropped 9; count of bases not matched to a gene: 14. Germline V gene lookup returns CDR1 PRHDT and CDR2 FYEKMQ (reference sequence). The CDR3 DNA is TGTGCCAGCAGCTTAGGCCGGGGGGAAGGGGTCGGGTTCAACGTCCTGACTTTC. It specifies CASSLGRGEGVGFNVLTF.

This clone was counted once. This chain links TRBV7-9 with TRBJ2-3; TRBD2 is a possible D gene (5 bases). The CDR3 loop spans 13 amino acids. Trimming left V 1 base short and J 9 bases short, with 11 bases between. Germline CDR1 and CDR2: SEHNR and FQNEAQ (reference sequence). The CDR3 region is CASSLVSLGTQYF. The CDR3 coding sequence is TGTGCCAGCAGCTTAGTGTCACTAGGGACGCAGTATTTT.

This clone has only a few counts. The rearrangement joins TRBV13 to TRBJ2-5, with unresolved D. V was shortened by 3 bases and J by 0 bases, with 8 bases between the two germline ends. The germline V gene encodes CDR1 PRHDT and CDR2 FYEKMQ (reference sequence). The CDR3 is 14 residues long. This chain's CDR3 is CASSLRRDQETQYF. In DNA, the CDR3 is TGTGCCAGCAGCTTGAGGCGAGACCAAGAGACCCAGTACTTC.

The chain is built from TRBV5-1 and TRBJ2-3, with 9 bases fitting TRBD2. The germline V gene encodes CDR1 SGHRS and CDR2 YFSETQ. The CDR3 is made up of 14 amino acids. V shed 2 bases, J shed 3 bases, and the junction held 1 base outside the gene matches. In DNA, the CDR3 is TGCGCCAGCAGCTTCAGCGGGAGGACAGATACGCAGTATTTT. Translating it yields CASSFSGRTDTQYF.

The chain is built from TRBV27 and TRBJ2-1, with 11 bases matching TRBD2. J was trimmed by 2 bases and V by 5 bases; bases with no gene match: 5. CDR1 is MNHEY and CDR2 is SMNVEV in the germline V gene (reference sequence). The CDR3 covers 16 residues. The CDR3 DNA is TGTGCCAGCAGTGAAGTAGCGGGGGGGGCCTACAATGAGCAGTTCTTC. It is translated as CASSEVAGGAYNEQFF.

J is TRBJ1-5 and V is TRBV19; D is unresolved. CDR1 LNHDA and CDR2 SQIVND come from the germline V gene (reference sequence). Between the trimmed V and J ends, which lost 5 bases and 0 bases, there was a span of 14 bases. CDR3 length: 16 residues. The CDR3, as DNA: TGTGCCAGTAGTCCGTCACCCCTTTATAGCAATCAGCCCCAGCATTTT. This gives the protein CASSPSPLYSNQPQHF.

The chain links TRBV5-4 to TRBJ1-1, with D unresolved. The V and J ends lost 3 bases and 1 base respectively, with 7 bases between them. The CDR3 extends over 13 amino acids. Germline CDR1 and CDR2: SGHNT and YYREEE (reference sequence). CDR3 bases: TGTGCCAGCAGCTCCTATGAGAACACTGAAGCTTTCTTT. As protein: CASSSYENTEAFF.

This sequence joins TRBV6-1 and TRBJ2-1, with TRBD2 matching over 10 bases. Germline CDR1 MNHNS, CDR2 SASEGT. The CDR3 has 15 residues. Trimming removed 6 bases from V and 4 bases from J; junction bases left unmatched: 6. CDR3 nucleotide sequence: TGTGCCAGCAGCCCCGGGACTAGCGATTACAATGAGCAGTTCTTC. Translating it yields CASSPGTSDYNEQFF.

The gene calls are TRBV5-1 and TRBJ1-1; 7 bases are shared with TRBD1. V lost 4 bases and J lost 1; bases outside the gene matches: 4. The CDR3 contains 14 residues. Looked up from germline, CDR1 is SGHRS and CDR2 is YFSETQ. The CDR3 DNA is TGCGCCAGCAGCGAGTGGACAGGGAACACTGAAGCTTTCTTT. Translation gives CASSEWTGNTEAFF.

The rearrangement joins TRBV19 to TRBJ2-1, with TRBD2 as a possible D gene (7 bases). This CDR3 region has 17 residues. Germline-derived CDR1 and CDR2 are LNHDA and SQIVND (reference sequence). V lost 4 bases and J 0 bases, leaving 16 bases between the germline ends. The CDR3 DNA sequence: TGTGCCAGTAGTAGGGGAGGGGGAGCGAGCTCCTACAATGAGCAGTTCTTC. Protein product: CASSRGGGASSYNEQFF.

This chain joins TRBV5-1 and TRBJ2-1; possible D gene TRBD2, 6 bases. Trimming removed 4 bases at V and 0 bases at J, with 11 bases between. CDR3 size: 15 residues. CDR1 and CDR2 (germline): SGHRS, YFSETQ. The CDR3 sequence is CASSGTTSSYNEQFF. The CDR3 region has the DNA TGCGCCAGCAGCGGGACGACTAGCTCCTACAATGAGCAGTTCTTC.

The V call is TRBV6-5, the J call TRBJ2-7, with no clear D. Trimming cost V 4 bases and J 5 bases, with 18 bases left between them. CDR3 length equals 15 residues. The V gene's germline CDR1 is MNHEY and CDR2 SVGAGI. CDR3 loop: CASSSRPHQANEQYF. Written as DNA, the CDR3 is TGTGCCAGCAGTTCCCGGCCTCATCAAGCCAACGAGCAGTACTTC.

This chain uses TRBV29-1 with TRBJ1-1; 9 bases align to TRBD1. V shed 2 bases, J shed 5 bases, and the junction held 3 bases outside the gene matches. Germline loops: CDR1 SQVTM, CDR2 ANQGSEA. The CDR3 length is 13 residues. This CDR3 is CSVETGQGTEAFF. In DNA, the CDR3 is TGCAGCGTTGAAACAGGACAGGGGACTGAAGCTTTCTTT.

This clone showed up just a few times. The chain couples TRBV19 to TRBJ1-2; D not certain. Trimming stripped 8 bases from V and 6 bases from J, with 10 bases between. Per the germline V gene, CDR1 is LNHDA and CDR2 is SQIVND (reference sequence). The CDR3 loop spans 11 amino acids. This CDR3 is CASGLAHGYTF. The CDR3 coding sequence is TGTGCCAGTGGGCTCGCTCATGGCTACACCTTC.

The CDR3 loop is CASSLANSRGPVTANTDTQYF. CDR3 coding DNA: TGTGCCAGCAGTTTAGCGAACAGTCGCGGACCCGTAACCGCGAACACAGATACGCAGTATTTT. The rearrangement uses TRBV27 and TRBJ2-3; unclear D gene. V lost 2 bases and J 2 bases, leaving 29 bases between the germline ends. Germline V CDR1 and CDR2: MNHEY, SMNVEV (reference sequence). The CDR3 runs 21 residues.

The chain has TRBV7-6 and TRBJ1-1; no firm D call. Germline lookup yields CDR1 SGHVS and CDR2 FNYEAQ. This CDR3 has 13 residues. Deletions cut 2 bases from V and 4 bases from J, with 8 bases between. CDR3 amino acids: CASSLKGSTEAFF. CDR3 bases: TGTGCCAGCAGCTTAAAAGGGAGCACTGAAGCTTTCTTT. Supplemented by reference TRBV7-6 and TRBJ1-1, the full variable domain reads GAGVSQSPRYKVTKRGQDVALRCDPISGHVSLYWYRQALGQGPEFLTYFNYEAQQDKSGLPNDRFSAERPEGSISTLTIQRTEQRDSAMYRCASSLKGSTEAFFGQGTRLTVV.

The chain couples TRBV7-2 to TRBJ2-7; TRBD1 matches at 9 bases. The germline V gene has CDR1 SGHTA and CDR2 FQGNSA. The CDR3 is 14 residues long. Losses at the gene ends were 7 bases for V and 6 bases for J; bases not matched to a gene: 10. The CDR3 coding sequence is TGTGCCAGCACCGCCAGGGGACAGGGAGGCGAGCAGTACTTC. It is translated as CASTARGQGGEQYF.

V usage is TRBV19 and J usage is TRBJ2-1, with 7 bases that match TRBD1. J gave up 7 bases and V 5 bases, and 2 bases lay outside the gene matches. The CDR3 is 12 amino acids. Germline CDR1 is LNHDA and CDR2 is SQIVND (reference sequence). CDR3 DNA sequence: TGTGCCAGTAGTCGACAGGGAAATGAGCAGTTCTTC. Protein product: CASSRQGNEQFF.

There are a few counts of this clone. The chain recombines TRBV10-3 with TRBJ1-2; TRBD1 agrees at 9 bases. This CDR3 region has 13 residues. J was trimmed by 5 bases and V by 6 bases; bases with no gene match: 4. Germline CDR1 is ENHRY and CDR2 is SYGVKD. The CDR3 DNA sequence: TGTGCCATCAGCTCCGGGACAGGGTATGGCTACACCTTC. Its protein product is CAISSGTGYGYTF.